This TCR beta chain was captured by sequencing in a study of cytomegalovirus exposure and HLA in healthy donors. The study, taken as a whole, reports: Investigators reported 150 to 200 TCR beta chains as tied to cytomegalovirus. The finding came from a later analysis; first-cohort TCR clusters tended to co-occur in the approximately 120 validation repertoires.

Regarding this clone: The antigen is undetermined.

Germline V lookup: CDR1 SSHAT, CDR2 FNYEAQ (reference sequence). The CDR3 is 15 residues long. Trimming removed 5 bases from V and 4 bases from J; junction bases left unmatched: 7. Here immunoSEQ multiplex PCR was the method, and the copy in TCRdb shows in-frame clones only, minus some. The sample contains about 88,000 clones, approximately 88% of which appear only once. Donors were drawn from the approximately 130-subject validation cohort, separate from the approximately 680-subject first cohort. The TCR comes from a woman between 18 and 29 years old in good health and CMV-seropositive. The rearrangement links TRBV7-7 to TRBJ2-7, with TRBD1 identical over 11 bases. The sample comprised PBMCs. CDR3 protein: CASSQGQGAGYEQYF. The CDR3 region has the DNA TGTGCCAGCAGCCAAGGACAGGGGGCTGGGTACGAGCAGTACTTC. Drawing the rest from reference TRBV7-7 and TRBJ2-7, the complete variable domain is GAGVSQSPRYKVTKRGQDVTLRCDPISSHATLYWYQQALGQGPEFLTYFNYEAQPDKSGLPSDRFSAERPEGSISTLTIQRTEQRDSAMYRCASSQGQGAGYEQYFGPGTRLTVT.